This T cell receptor (beta chain) was profiled in a study of blood T cell repertoires in COVID-19. On the study more broadly: The samples span acute and convalescent COVID-19 from the United States, Italy and Spain.

Authors' processing steps: Amplifying reference gene primers gave estimates of nucleated cell counts. TCRdb's copy holds only in-frame clones and misses some; the assay was immunoSEQ multiplex PCR. That table is the source of V, J and clone size, and D and trimming were worked out from the DNA. The sample has 150,000 to 200,000 clones; roughly 81% are singletons. Patients of the Seattle cohort, enrolled during active infection, were followed longitudinally. CDR3 length equals 16 residues. J gave up 0 bases and V 5 bases, and 7 bases lay outside the gene matches. From germline, CDR1 is SEHNR and CDR2 FQNEAQ (reference sequence).

The chain joins TRBV7-9 to TRBJ1-5; 7 nucleotides line up with TRBD1. The sequencing input was peripheral blood. The receptor's source is a woman aged 35 to 49 with COVID-19, enrolled during active disease. The CDR3 sequence is CASSPGTVNSNQPQHF. CDR3 sequence (DNA): TGTGCCAGCAGCCCCGGGACAGTAAATAGCAATCAGCCCCAGCATTTT.